The source of this T cell receptor beta chain is a study of T cells after yellow fever vaccination (dated by TCRdb to about 2019). With respect to the entire study: The SMART-Seq v4 Ultra Low Input RNA kit was used to prepare libraries from fractions with low cell numbers. To track T-cell clones before and after primary and booster YFV17D yellow fever vaccination, bulk TCR alpha and beta repertoires were sequenced longitudinally. Two healthy male donors made up the cohort, one aged 18 to 29 years and the other aged 30 to 40 years. Blood was collected at multiple timepoints before and after primary and secondary immunization, and bulk PBMC replicates and cell subsets were isolated.

TCR cDNA was synthesized by 5'RACE template switching, which introduced a universal primer site and unique molecular identifiers. cDNA synthesis was primed from both the TCR alpha and TCR beta constant segments. Library amplification involved two PCR steps, and the second step added sample barcodes and sequencing adapters. Sequencing of libraries was done on Illumina HiSeq 2500 (2x100 bp) or NovaSeq (2x150 bp). The source study handled its data this way. MIGEC handled demultiplexing of reads and collapsing into UMI consensus sequences, while MiXCR performed V(D)J alignment. Using edgeR on replicate PBMC samples, clonotypes were called vaccine-responding if FDR was below 0.01 and the log2 fold change was above 5 up to day 15. Each bulk clonotype was labeled CD4 or CD8 based on which sequenced repertoire, CD4 or CD8, contained the clonotype at higher abundance. Clonotypes enriched at least 10-fold in dextramer-positive versus dextramer-negative fractions were classed as NS4B-specific, and CD4-biased clonotypes were left out. TCRdb took the public reads, trimmed them with fastp at Q25, ran MiXCR for clone calling and kept in-frame beta chains. Entries that share a CDR3 protein sequence are merged under the most common genes and DNA. The V and J calls come from TCRdb's annotation, not from the publication. The table for this sample lists more than 65,000 distinct CDR3 sequences; 13% of them were counted only once. Together, the top ten hold approximately 23% of the sample.

General findings and caveats noted by the study authors: A small fraction of clonotypes showed up in both the CD4 and CD8 compartments, probably as a result of convergent recombination. Most clones expanded after primary vaccination were re-detected after the booster (96% of CD4 and around 88% of CD8), suggesting broad memory maintenance. Because abundant contaminating clonotypes from the bulk population could be contained in FACS-sorted repertoires, computational filtering was required. The secondary T-cell response was found to be weaker but faster than the primary response, with a peak reached on day 5 rather than on day 15. Because only a couple of donors were included in the study, the extent to which the findings can be generalized is limited.

The table lists this clonotype with many counts. Base qualities are not provided; no much larger clone lies one nucleotide away. V lost 6 bases and J lost 3 bases; the stretch between them is 9 bases long. Its CDR3 holds 13 amino acids, cysteine through phenylalanine. CDR3 DNA only is kept here, 39 bases in frame from base 1. CDR1 and CDR2, looked up from the germline V gene, are KGHDR and SFDVKD. According to the study, the label for this sample's treatment or condition signals: live attenuated yellow fever vaccine strain. A standard Ficoll-Paque protocol was used to isolate PBMCs from peripheral blood. Epitope-specific CD8 T cells were sorted using a dextramer loaded with the yellow fever NS4B epitope peptide, with anti-CD3 and anti-CD8 staining. TriZol was used to extract RNA from bulk PBMCs, CD4 and CD8 fractions, and dextramer-positive and dextramer-negative fractions.

The sequence was obtained from a man aged 18 to 30 who received the YFV17D yellow fever vaccine. This sequence uses TRBV24-1 and TRBJ2-3, with the D gene tentatively TRBD1 or TRBD2, based on 5 matching bases in each. The input for sequencing was CD8+ T cells not binding an NS4B(214-222) dextramer, sorted from PBMCs, taken roughly 20 days after the first yellow fever vaccination. Reading the label with the study, this specimen's cell subset or site is: NS4B epitope dextramer-negative CD8 T cells. CDR3 sequence: CATSKGTTDTQYF. The DNA reads TGTGCCACCAGTAAAGGGACGACAGATACGCAGTATTTT.